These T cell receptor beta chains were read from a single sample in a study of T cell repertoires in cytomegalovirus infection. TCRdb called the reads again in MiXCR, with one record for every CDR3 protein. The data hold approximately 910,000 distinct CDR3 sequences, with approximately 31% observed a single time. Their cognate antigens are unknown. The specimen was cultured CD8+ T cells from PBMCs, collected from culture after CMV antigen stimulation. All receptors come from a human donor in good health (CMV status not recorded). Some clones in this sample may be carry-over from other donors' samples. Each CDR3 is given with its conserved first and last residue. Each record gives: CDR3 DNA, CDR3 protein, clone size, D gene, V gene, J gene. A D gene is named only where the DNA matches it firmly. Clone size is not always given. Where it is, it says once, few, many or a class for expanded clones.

cdr3_nt: TGTGCCAGCAGCCCTAGCATGGGGAATCAGCCCCAGCATTTT
cdr3_aa: CASSPSMGNQPQHF
clone_size: -
d_call: -
v_call: TRBV7-9
j_call: TRBJ1-5

cdr3_nt: TGTGCCAGCATAGGACTTCATGGCTACACCTTC
cdr3_aa: CASIGLHGYTF
clone_size: few
d_call: -
v_call: TRBV7-3
j_call: TRBJ1-2

cdr3_nt: TGTGCCAGCAGCCCCTCTGGAAGTATTACTGAAGCTTTCTTT
cdr3_aa: CASSPSGSITEAFF
clone_size: -
d_call: -
v_call: TRBV4-2
j_call: TRBJ1-1

cdr3_nt: TGCGCCAGCTCCGCCGGGACAGGCCTCAATGAGCAGTTCTTC
cdr3_aa: CASSAGTGLNEQFF
clone_size: -
d_call: TRBD1
v_call: TRBV5-1
j_call: TRBJ2-1

cdr3_nt: TGTGCCAGCAGCTTGGGTAGGACAGGGCAAGAGACCCAGTACTTC
cdr3_aa: CASSLGRTGQETQYF
clone_size: few
d_call: TRBD1
v_call: TRBV7-9
j_call: TRBJ2-5

cdr3_nt: TGTCCCAGCAGCTCCACCCCGCAGGGCGGCACTGAAGCTTTCTTT
cdr3_aa: CPSSSTPQGGTEAFF
clone_size: -
d_call: -
v_call: TRBV7-9
j_call: TRBJ1-1

cdr3_nt: TGTGCCAGCAGCCAAACGGACACCACAGGAAACACCATATATTTT
cdr3_aa: CASSQTDTTGNTIYF
clone_size: few
d_call: -
v_call: TRBV6-2/TRBV6-3
j_call: TRBJ1-3

cdr3_nt: TGTGCTAGCAGCCCACGGCCTAGTGGGGACACCGGGGAGCTGTTTTTT
cdr3_aa: CASSPRPSGDTGELFF
clone_size: few
d_call: -
v_call: TRBV7-7
j_call: TRBJ2-2

cdr3_nt: TGTGCCAGCAGCGTAGGGGCCGACGTCCCCCACGAGCAGTACTTC
cdr3_aa: CASSVGADVPHEQYF
clone_size: -
d_call: -
v_call: TRBV9
j_call: TRBJ2-7

cdr3_nt: TGTGCCAGCAGCTTGGGTGAGGGACAGGTGCAAGAGACCCAGTACTTC
cdr3_aa: CASSLGEGQVQETQYF
clone_size: few
d_call: TRBD1
v_call: TRBV11-2
j_call: TRBJ2-5

cdr3_nt: TGTGCCAGCAGTGGGACCGTAGCTAACTATGGCTACACCTTC
cdr3_aa: CASSGTVANYGYTF
clone_size: few
d_call: -
v_call: TRBV2
j_call: TRBJ1-2

cdr3_nt: TGCAGTGCTAGGGGACAGGGACTCGACTATGGCTACACCTTC
cdr3_aa: CSARGQGLDYGYTF
clone_size: -
d_call: TRBD1
v_call: TRBV20-1
j_call: TRBJ1-2

cdr3_nt: TGTGCCAGTAGTGTCCCCACGGGCGAGCTCTATGGCTACACCTTC
cdr3_aa: CASSVPTGELYGYTF
clone_size: -
d_call: -
v_call: TRBV19
j_call: TRBJ1-2

cdr3_nt: TGTGCCATCAGCCCGACTAGCGGGGAATACACCGGGGAGCTGTTTTTT
cdr3_aa: CAISPTSGEYTGELFF
clone_size: -
d_call: TRBD2
v_call: TRBV10-3
j_call: TRBJ2-2

cdr3_nt: TGTGCCAGCAGTTTTAGGTTCTCTGGAAACACCATATATTTT
cdr3_aa: CASSFRFSGNTIYF
clone_size: few
d_call: -
v_call: TRBV12-3/TRBV12-4
j_call: TRBJ1-3

cdr3_nt: TGTGCCAGCAGTGAGCTACAGGGGCCCTTCTACAATGAGCAGTTCTTC
cdr3_aa: CASSELQGPFYNEQFF
clone_size: few
d_call: TRBD1
v_call: TRBV2
j_call: TRBJ2-1

cdr3_nt: TGCGCCAGCAGCCAAGATCCCGGGGTTAGGACTGAAGCTTTCTTT
cdr3_aa: CASSQDPGVRTEAFF
clone_size: -
d_call: -
v_call: TRBV4-1
j_call: TRBJ1-1

cdr3_nt: TGTGCCAGCAGTTACTTGAGCCCGAACATCGGGGAGCTGTTTTTT
cdr3_aa: CASSYLSPNIGELFF
clone_size: -
d_call: -
v_call: TRBV6-6
j_call: TRBJ2-2

cdr3_nt: TGCGCCAGCAGCCAGGGGACAGGGGAGGTGAAACTGTTTTTT
cdr3_aa: CASSQGTGEVKLFF
clone_size: -
d_call: TRBD1
v_call: TRBV4-3
j_call: TRBJ1-4

cdr3_nt: TGTGCCAGCCTGGGGGGCCACACTGAAGCTTTCTTT
cdr3_aa: CASLGGHTEAFF
clone_size: -
d_call: -
v_call: TRBV6-1
j_call: TRBJ1-1

cdr3_nt: TGTGCCAGCCAATCGGAGTCTGAGCAGTACTTC
cdr3_aa: CASQSESEQYF
clone_size: -
d_call: -
v_call: TRBV27
j_call: TRBJ2-7

cdr3_nt: TGTGCCAGCAGTTACCCCCGAGGGGGGGAAAGCAATCAGCCCCAGCATTTT
cdr3_aa: CASSYPRGGESNQPQHF
clone_size: -
d_call: -
v_call: TRBV6-6
j_call: TRBJ1-5

cdr3_nt: TGTGCCAGCAGCTTAGTTGGAGGGGGCAGAGATACGCAGTATTTT
cdr3_aa: CASSLVGGGRDTQYF
clone_size: many
d_call: -
v_call: TRBV7-6
j_call: TRBJ2-3

cdr3_nt: TGTGCCAGCAGTGAAAGGGCGGAGAACACCGGGGAGCTGTTTTTT
cdr3_aa: CASSERAENTGELFF
clone_size: -
d_call: -
v_call: TRBV25-1
j_call: TRBJ2-2

cdr3_nt: TGTGCCAGCTCCCTAAAGGGGCCTTCCGGGGCCAGGAACACTGAAGCTTTCTTT
cdr3_aa: CASSLKGPSGARNTEAFF
clone_size: -
d_call: -
v_call: TRBV18
j_call: TRBJ1-1

cdr3_nt: TGTGCCAGCAGTGGCGGGGGGCATGGGAACACTGAAGCTTTCTTT
cdr3_aa: CASSGGGHGNTEAFF
clone_size: few
d_call: -
v_call: TRBV6-1
j_call: TRBJ1-1

cdr3_nt: TGTGCCAGCATCGCGGGCACTGAAGCTTTCTTT
cdr3_aa: CASIAGTEAFF
clone_size: -
d_call: -
v_call: TRBV2
j_call: TRBJ1-1

cdr3_nt: TGTGCCAGCAGTTACTGGACAGGGTCTCCTGAAGCTTTCTTT
cdr3_aa: CASSYWTGSPEAFF
clone_size: -
d_call: TRBD1
v_call: TRBV6-5
j_call: TRBJ1-1

cdr3_nt: TGTGCCAGCAGCTCCCTGGTGAGGGCCCATCAGCCCCAGCATTTT
cdr3_aa: CASSSLVRAHQPQHF
clone_size: -
d_call: -
v_call: TRBV7-8
j_call: TRBJ1-5

cdr3_nt: TGTGCCAGCAGTTTCCTACAGGGGGCGAGCAATCAGCCCCAGCATTTT
cdr3_aa: CASSFLQGASNQPQHF
clone_size: -
d_call: TRBD1
v_call: TRBV27
j_call: TRBJ1-5

cdr3_nt: TGTGCCAGCAGCCTAACGTCCGGGACAACGAACACCGGGGAGCTGTTTTTT
cdr3_aa: CASSLTSGTTNTGELFF
clone_size: -
d_call: -
v_call: TRBV9
j_call: TRBJ2-2

cdr3_nt: TGTGCCAGCAGCTTAGGCCGGCAGGGACATCATGGCTACACCTTC
cdr3_aa: CASSLGRQGHHGYTF
clone_size: few
d_call: -
v_call: TRBV5-6
j_call: TRBJ1-2

cdr3_nt: TGTGCCACCAGTGGGGCAAGCTCCTACAATGAGCAGTTCTTC
cdr3_aa: CATSGASSYNEQFF
clone_size: few
d_call: -
v_call: TRBV25-1
j_call: TRBJ2-1

cdr3_nt: TGTGCCAGCAGCTTAGACGCAGGGGCCAATTCACCCCTCCACTTT
cdr3_aa: CASSLDAGANSPLHF
clone_size: many
d_call: -
v_call: TRBV7-6
j_call: TRBJ1-6

cdr3_nt: TGCGCCAGCAGCTTCCTGTCCGCGGGGGATTACACCGGGGAGCTGTTTTTT
cdr3_aa: CASSFLSAGDYTGELFF
clone_size: -
d_call: TRBD2
v_call: TRBV5-1
j_call: TRBJ2-2

cdr3_nt: TGTGCCAGCAGTTCTAGCCCCATGGCAATCATGGCCCAGCATTTT
cdr3_aa: CASSSSPMAIMAQHF
clone_size: few
d_call: -
v_call: TRBV5-8
j_call: TRBJ1-5

cdr3_nt: TGTGCCAGTAGTATAAATAGGGGGCAGTTTCAGCCCCAGCATTTT
cdr3_aa: CASSINRGQFQPQHF
clone_size: -
d_call: TRBD1
v_call: TRBV19
j_call: TRBJ1-5

cdr3_nt: TGTGCCAGCAGCTATTGGGGCAGGGGGCAAGACGAGCAGTACTTC
cdr3_aa: CASSYWGRGQDEQYF
clone_size: many
d_call: TRBD1
v_call: TRBV7-2
j_call: TRBJ2-7

cdr3_nt: TGTGCCAGCAAGGCGGCTTGGACAACGTACAATGAGCAGTTCTTC
cdr3_aa: CASKAAWTTYNEQFF
clone_size: -
d_call: -
v_call: TRBV7-8
j_call: TRBJ2-1

cdr3_nt: TGCAGCGTTGGCACTGAAGCTTTCTTT
cdr3_aa: CSVGTEAFF
clone_size: -
d_call: -
v_call: TRBV29-1
j_call: TRBJ1-1

cdr3_nt: TGTGCCAGCAGCTTAAAGGACAGGGTGTTCGATGAGCAGTTCTTC
cdr3_aa: CASSLKDRVFDEQFF
clone_size: few
d_call: TRBD1
v_call: TRBV7-3
j_call: TRBJ2-1

cdr3_nt: TGCGCCAGCAGCCAAGTGTTATCTGGGGCCAACGTCCTGACTTTC
cdr3_aa: CASSQVLSGANVLTF
clone_size: -
d_call: -
v_call: TRBV4-1
j_call: TRBJ2-6

cdr3_nt: TGTGCCAGTAGTATTGTTCCCAATCAGCCCCAGCATTTT
cdr3_aa: CASSIVPNQPQHF
clone_size: -
d_call: -
v_call: TRBV19
j_call: TRBJ1-5

cdr3_nt: TGTGTCAGCAGCTTAGTATACCGGGAGGGGGACAAGGAGAAGTATGGCTACACCTTC
cdr3_aa: CVSSLVYREGDKEKYGYTF
clone_size: -
d_call: -
v_call: TRBV7-4
j_call: TRBJ1-2